This T cell receptor (beta chain) came from a study of graft-versus-host responses after intestinal transplantation. Turning to the study itself: Multivisceral, liver-intestinal, or isolated intestinal transplants were given to recipients. Among the recipients, all got anti-thymocyte globulin induction and then tacrolimus and steroids for around three years. Findings and limits, study-wide: GvH clones appeared in recipient marrow, some first in ileum or blood.

Sequencing was performed with immunoSEQ multiplex PCR; in TCRdb, only in-frame clones are kept and a portion is missing. Of about 100,000 clones in the sample, about 93% were seen once. Between the trimmed V and J ends, which lost 7 bases and 4 bases, there was a span of 11 bases. Germline values: CDR1 SGDLS, CDR2 YYNGEE. This CDR3 region has 12 residues. As to this clone: What it recognizes is unknown.

Material: PBMCs, obtained approximately 420 days after intestinal transplant. This TCR derives from a human patient who received an intestinal transplant, so some T cells may come from the graft donor. The chain links TRBV9 to TRBJ1-2; TRBD1 is a possible D gene (6 bases). The CDR3 nucleotides are TGTGCCAGCCGAGGGGGGGGCTATGGCTACACCTTC. Amino acid sequence: CASRGGGYGYTF.